This T cell receptor (beta chain) was recovered during a study of OX40 agonist ivuxolimab in advanced cancers. Study at large: Melanoma, hepatocellular carcinoma, head and neck or renal cell cancer occurred in dose-escalation patients.

V lost 7 bases to trimming and J lost 2 bases, with 11 bases between them. This CDR3 is 14 amino acids long. Germline V gives CDR1 WSHSY, CDR2 SAAADI. This clone was detected only once. Data came from immunoSEQ multiplex PCR; TCRdb stores just in-frame clones and leaves some out. The sample has 40,000 to 45,000 clones, 85% to 95% seen once. The sequencing used CD4+ or CD8+ T cells sorted from blood, collected in a trial of the OX40 agonist ivuxolimab. This TCR was recovered from an adult with an advanced solid tumor such as melanoma, head and neck, liver or kidney cancer. V usage is TRBV10-2 and J usage is TRBJ2-2, with D possibly matching TRBD2 (5 bases). The CDR3 DNA follows: TGCGCCAGCATGGGAGCTCCTAACACCGGGGAGCTGTTTTTT. Its translation is CASMGAPNTGELFF.